The next 25 T cell receptor beta chains were all read from a single sample in a study of cytomegalovirus exposure and HLA in healthy donors. Both 60 Vbeta primers and 13 Jbeta primers went into the PCR. Measured with immunoSEQ multiplex PCR; TCRdb has only the in-frame clones, and not every one. This table holds under 150,000 clones, about 80% found once. The sequencing input was PBMCs. These receptors were obtained from a man aged 40-50 years in good health and CMV-seropositive.

The chain uses TRBV25-1 and TRBJ1-2; 7 bases fit TRBD1. Germline lookup yields CDR1 MGHDK and CDR2 SYGVNS. This CDR3 is 15 amino acids long. Trimming took 4 bases from V and 0 from J; bases not matched to a gene: 5. The CDR3 here is CASSGRDSSNYGYTF. The CDR3 DNA is TGTGCCAGCAGTGGGAGGGACAGCTCTAACTATGGCTACACCTTC.

The chain carries TRBV4-2 and TRBJ2-1; 9 nucleotides line up with TRBD2. Unmatched junction bases numbered 4, after V lost 2 bases and J lost 5 bases. The CDR3 runs 15 residues. Germline lookup yields CDR1 LGHNA and CDR2 YNFKEQ. CDR3 nucleotides: TGTGCCAGCAGCCAATGGACTAGCGAGAACAATGAGCAGTTCTTC. It codes for CASSQWTSENNEQFF.

On this clone: One junction end does not reproduce the germline sequence, and a read error may be involved. The chain uses TRBV27 and TRBJ2-5; TRBD1 is a possible D gene (6 bases). Germline lookup yields CDR1 MNHEY and CDR2 SMNVEV (reference sequence). The CDR3 consists of 15 residues. Here the CDR3 reads CASSLSGRGQGTQYF. CDR3 DNA sequence: TGTGCCAGCAGTTTATCCGGCAGGGGTCAAGGGACCCAGTACTTC.

Comment on this clone: Mismatch with germline at one junction end may stem from a read error. Distinct nucleotide sequences in the sample also encode this CDR3. The CDR3 DNA reads TGCGCCAGCAGCCCCCTGGGGCGCACTGAAGCTTTCTTT. Translating it yields CASSPLGRTEAFF. The chain combines TRBV7-9 with TRBJ1-1; a weak D match, TRBD1 (5 bases). The germline V gene has CDR1 SEHNR and CDR2 FQNEAQ (reference sequence). The CDR3 contains 13 residues.

This clone came up a few times. The rearrangement uses TRBV2 and TRBJ2-1; 8 positions agree with TRBD2. Germline CDR1 is SNHLY and CDR2 is FYNNEI. CDR3 length: 16 residues. V lost 4 bases and J lost 4; bases outside the gene matches: 9. The CDR3 nucleotides read TGTGCCAGCAGTGGTAGTCGGACTAGCAAATACAATGAGCAGTTCTTC. It translates to CASSGSRTSKYNEQFF.

The rearrangement joins TRBV10-1 to TRBJ2-1, with TRBD2 matching over 8 bases. This CDR3 is 15 amino acids long. Germline V gene sequence: CDR1 WNHNN, CDR2 SYGVQD (reference sequence). The ends lost 4 bases at V and 7 bases at J; junction bases unmatched: 9. The CDR3 spells CASSVTSGGGNEQFF. DNA of the CDR3: TGCGCCAGCAGTGTAACTAGCGGAGGGGGGAATGAGCAGTTCTTC.

The chain combines TRBV11-2 with TRBJ1-1; 7 nucleotides line up with TRBD1. Germline V gene data show CDR1 as SGHAT and CDR2 as FQNNGV. This CDR3 is built from 15 residues. Trimming at V came to 5 bases and at J to 11 bases, leaving 17 bases not matched to a gene. The CDR3 DNA is TGTGCCAGCAGCAAAAAAGGGGGCAGGGTTTTGCGGGCTTTCTTT. This gives the protein CASSKKGGRVLRAFF.

V and J are TRBV5-6 and TRBJ2-6; D is ambiguous. Germline loops: CDR1 SGHDT, CDR2 YYEEEE. V gave up 2 bases and J gave up 2 bases, with 5 bases separating them. The CDR3 loop spans 14 amino acids. DNA of the CDR3: TGTGCCAGCAGCTTCGGTGCTGGGGCCAACGTCCTGACTTTC. This sequence encodes CASSFGAGANVLTF.

V is TRBV30 and J is TRBJ1-2; 7 bases are a match to TRBD1. J gave up 3 bases and V 3 bases, and 4 bases lay outside the gene matches. The V gene's germline CDR1 is GTSNPN and CDR2 SVGIG (reference sequence). The length of the CDR3 is 13 residues. CDR3 in DNA: TGTGCCTGGAGGTCGGGACAGTACTATGGCTACACCTTC. Translation: CAWRSGQYYGYTF.

V gene TRBV14 combines with J gene TRBJ2-3; the D gene is possibly TRBD2 (7 bases). The V end lost 0 bases, the J end lost 1 base, and 11 bases lay between the germline ends. The CDR3 length is 16 residues. Per the germline V gene, CDR1 is SGHDN and CDR2 is FVKESK. The CDR3 DNA follows: TGTGCCAGCAGCCAAGATTGGGGGGGCGGCACAGATACGCAGTATTTT. Translation: CASSQDWGGGTDTQYF.

This clone came up a few times. This chain links TRBV7-3 with TRBJ2-1; 8 bases align to TRBD2. The junction had 8 bases not matched to a gene; V was cut back by 5 bases and J by 8 bases. CDR3 length equals 14 residues. The germline gives CDR1 SGHTA, CDR2 FQGTGA. Here the CDR3 reads CASSLGLATDEQFF. In DNA form, the CDR3 reads TGTGCCAGCAGCCTCGGACTAGCTACCGATGAGCAGTTCTTC.

This clone was observed a handful of times. The J gene is TRBJ2-7, the V gene TRBV11-2; TRBD1 aligns across 9 bases. The trim removed 5 bases at V and 3 bases at J, leaving 2 bases unmatched. Per the germline V gene, CDR1 is SGHAT and CDR2 is FQNNGV. There are 13 residues in the CDR3. This CDR3 is CASSTGQGYEQYF. The CDR3 coding sequence is TGTGCCAGCAGCACGGGACAGGGCTACGAGCAGTACTTC.

This chain's CDR3 is CASSRKGQGFYEQYF. The CDR3 DNA is TGTGCCAGCAGTCGGAAGGGACAGGGATTCTACGAGCAGTACTTC. The rearrangement joins TRBV27 to TRBJ2-7; 9 positions match TRBD1. V shed 5 bases, J shed 3 bases, and the junction held 8 bases outside the gene matches. The CDR3 sequence is 15 residues long. CDR1 and CDR2 (germline): MNHEY, SMNVEV (reference sequence).

The chain links TRBV5-1 to TRBJ2-1; TRBD2 matches 12 bases. The ends lost 4 bases at V and 3 bases at J; junction bases unmatched: 8. Germline-derived CDR1 and CDR2 are SGHRS and YFSETQ. This CDR3 comprises 17 residues. The CDR3 DNA reads as TGCGCCAGCAGCCTAGTCCCGACTAGCGGGGGCTACAATGAGCAGTTCTTC. Amino acids: CASSLVPTSGGYNEQFF.

The J gene is TRBJ2-7, the V gene TRBV29-1; weak D call: TRBD1 (6 bases). V gave up 6 bases and J gave up 5 bases, with 14 bases separating them. CDR1 and CDR2 from the germline V gene are SQVTM and ANQGSEA. This CDR3 is 12 amino acids long. The CDR3 spells CSVADRSHEQYF. The CDR3, as DNA: TGCAGCGTCGCTGACAGGTCCCACGAGCAGTACTTC.

This chain joins TRBV6-5 and TRBJ2-5, with 9 bases fitting TRBD1. The J call is doubtful: the DNA matches TRBJ2-7 better. The CDR3 spans 15 residues. The germline V gene has CDR1 MNHEY and CDR2 SVGAGI. The CDR3 sequence is CASSSGTGIPYEQYF. The CDR3 nucleotides are TGTGCCAGCAGTTCCGGGACAGGGATCCCCTACGAGCAGTACTTC.

The chain carries TRBV6-5 and TRBJ2-5; the D gene is possibly TRBD2 (5 bases). Germline CDR1 is MNHEY and CDR2 is SVGAGI. CDR3 size: 14 residues. Trimming removed 8 bases from V and 2 bases from J, with 15 bases in between. This CDR3 is CASRAGGPQETQYF. The CDR3 nucleotides are TGTGCCAGCCGAGCCGGAGGACCACAAGAGACCCAGTACTTC.

This clone occurred a few times. The V call is TRBV19, the J call TRBJ2-5, with D maybe TRBD2 (5 bases). V was shortened by 5 bases and J by 3 bases, with 13 bases between the two germline ends. The CDR3 contains 14 residues. The V gene's germline CDR1 is LNHDA and CDR2 SQIVND (reference sequence). In DNA, the CDR3 is TGTGCCAGTAGTCCTCAAGCGGACGAAGAGACCCAGTACTTC. Its protein product is CASSPQADEETQYF.

The chain carries TRBV5-1 and TRBJ1-1, with unresolved D. The CDR3 runs 13 residues. V was trimmed by 0 bases and J by 8 bases, leaving 11 bases between them. Germline V gene data show CDR1 as SGHRS and CDR2 as YFSETQ. The CDR3 DNA follows: TGCGCCAGCAGCTTGGCACTCATGGAGGAAGCTTTCTTT. Translation: CASSLALMEEAFF.

The rearrangement links TRBV7-9 to TRBJ1-5; 8 nucleotides agree with TRBD1. This CDR3 has 13 residues. V gave up 5 bases and J gave up 6 bases; unmatched junction bases: 3. Germline CDR1 is SEHNR and CDR2 is FQNEAQ (reference sequence). CDR3 nucleotides: TGTGCCAGCAGCGGACAGGGTGGTCAGCCCCAGCATTTT. The encoded protein is CASSGQGGQPQHF.

A single count supports this clone. The V call is TRBV4-2, the J call TRBJ2-1, with 12 positions matching TRBD2. CDR1 is LGHNA and CDR2 is YNFKEQ in the germline V gene. J was trimmed by 6 bases and V by 0 bases; bases with no gene match: 6. The CDR3 is made up of 17 amino acids. CDR3 residues: CASSQEELAGGGNEQFF. CDR3 DNA: TGTGCCAGCAGCCAAGAGGAACTAGCGGGAGGTGGCAATGAGCAGTTCTTC.

V and J are TRBV9 and TRBJ2-7; a weak D match, TRBD1 (5 bases). This CDR3 is built from 14 residues. Trimming shortened V by 4 bases and J by 0 bases, and 11 bases separated the two germline ends. Germline V gene lookup returns CDR1 SGDLS and CDR2 YYNGEE. CDR3: CASSSRGSSYEQYF. The DNA of the CDR3 is TGTGCCAGCAGCTCAAGGGGAAGCTCCTACGAGCAGTACTTC.

The chain links TRBV11-2 to TRBJ1-4, with a possible D match to TRBD1 (5 bases). CDR1 is SGHAT, CDR2 FQNNGV, per germline. Trimming took 1 base from V and 10 from J, leaving 10 bases between them. CDR3 length: 13 residues. The CDR3 here is CASSLVAGIKLFF. Here the CDR3 DNA reads TGTGCCAGCAGCTTAGTCGCAGGGATAAAACTGTTTTTT.

This chain links TRBV18 with TRBJ1-1, with TRBD1 identical over 8 bases. V was pared by 6 bases and J by 9 bases, with 3 bases of the junction left unmatched. Germline loops: CDR1 KGHSH, CDR2 LQKENI. This CDR3 has 11 residues. Here the CDR3 reads CASSRDRQAFF. DNA for the CDR3: TGTGCCAGCTCCCGGGACAGGCAAGCTTTCTTT. The full variable domain, in which reference TRBV18 and TRBJ1-1 provide the parts outside the CDR3, is NAGVMQNPRHLVRRRGQEARLRCSPMKGHSHVYWYRQLPEEGLKFMVYLQKENIIDESGMPKERFSAEFPKEGPSILRIQQVVRGDSAAYFCASSRDRQAFFGQGTRLTVV.

The chain uses TRBV2 and TRBJ1-4; 10 positions match TRBD1. Germline assignment: CDR1 SNHLY and CDR2 FYNNEI. J was trimmed by 0 bases and V by 6 bases; bases with no gene match: 7. CDR3 size: 17 residues. The CDR3 protein is CASSFTTGGPTNEKLFF. The CDR3, as DNA: TGTGCCAGCAGCTTCACGACAGGGGGCCCAACTAATGAAAAACTGTTTTTT. The whole variable domain, filled in from reference TRBV2 and TRBJ1-4, reads EPEVTQTPSHQVTQMGQEVILRCVPISNHLYFYWYRQILGQKVEFLVSFYNNEISEKSEIFDDQFSVERPDGSNFTLKIRSTKLEDSAMYFCASSFTTGGPTNEKLFFGSGTQLSVL.